The clone carrying this T cell receptor beta chain was picked up one time. Germline-derived CDR1 and CDR2 are SNHLY and FYNNEI. The CDR3 runs 17 residues. J gave up 0 bases and V 9 bases, and 14 bases lay outside the gene matches. Assay used: immunoSEQ multiplex PCR; TCRdb lists only in-frame clones, some missing. The profile shows over 450,000 clones, roughly 74% of them singletons. The data derive from a study of shared T cell receptors in the human thymus. The same sample was also studied in work on human thymus T cells. That study adds: The thymus tissue came from resections taken during corrective heart surgery.

This TCR derives from a boy younger than two with a congenital heart defect. The chain joins TRBV2 to TRBJ2-1; 7 bases are shared with TRBD1. The sample taken for sequencing was thymocytes. The CDR3 sequence is CARNRQGRCDSYNEQFF. The CDR3 region has the DNA TGTGCCAGAAACCGACAGGGCAGGTGCGACTCCTACAATGAGCAGTTCTTC. Complete variable domain (other parts from reference TRBV2 and TRBJ2-1): EPEVTQTPSHQVTQMGQEVILRCVPISNHLYFYWYRQILGQKVEFLVSFYNNEISEKSEIFDDQFSVERPDGSNFTLKIRSTKLEDSAMYFCARNRQGRCDSYNEQFFGPGTRLTVL.